Sequencing of this TCR beta chain was carried out in a study of cytotoxic CD8 clonotypes in ibrutinib-treated CLL. The assay was immunoSEQ multiplex PCR, and TCRdb's table has in-frame clones only and misses some. The table includes roughly 200,000 clones, around 72% detected once. CDR3 length: 14 amino acids. CDR1 is SEHNR and CDR2 is FQNEAQ in the germline V gene (reference sequence). V was clipped by 5 bases and J by 5 bases, with 15 bases between them. The TCR originated in a human donor with chronic lymphocytic leukemia. The chain uses TRBV7-9 and TRBJ2-5, with TRBD1 as a possible D gene (6 bases). Sequenced here: PBMCs, sampled after 24 months of ibrutinib treatment. The CDR3 DNA is TGTGCCAGCAGCCCCAGGGGTTCAAGGGAGACCCAGTACTTC. Amino acid sequence: CASSPRGSRETQYF.